This T cell receptor (beta chain) was found in a study of control samples from healthy donors and cancer patients. The CDR3 sequence is 10 residues long. Germline assignment: CDR1 SEHNR and CDR2 FQNEAQ (reference sequence). The V and J ends lost 8 bases and 9 bases respectively, with 8 bases between them. Produced via immunoSEQ multiplex PCR; TCRdb's table is partial and in-frame only. The sample has roughly 120,000 clones, over 90% seen once; the top ten hold less than 3.5%. The V call is TRBV7-9, the J call TRBJ2-1, with no clear D. The sequence derives from a man in his thirties or forties in good health. The sequencing sample was made of blood. CDR3 sequence: CASGQVEQFF. The CDR3 DNA reads TGTGCCAGCGGGCAGGTTGAGCAGTTCTTC.